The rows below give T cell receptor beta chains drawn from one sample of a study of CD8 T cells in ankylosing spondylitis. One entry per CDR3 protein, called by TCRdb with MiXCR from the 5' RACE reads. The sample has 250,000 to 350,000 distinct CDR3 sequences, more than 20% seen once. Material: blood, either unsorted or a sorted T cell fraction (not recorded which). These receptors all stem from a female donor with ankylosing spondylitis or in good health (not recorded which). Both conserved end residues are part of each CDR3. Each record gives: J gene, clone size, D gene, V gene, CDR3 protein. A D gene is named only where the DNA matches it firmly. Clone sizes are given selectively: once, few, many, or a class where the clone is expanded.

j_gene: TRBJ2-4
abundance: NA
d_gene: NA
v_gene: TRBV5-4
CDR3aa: CASSSQGLTKNIQYF

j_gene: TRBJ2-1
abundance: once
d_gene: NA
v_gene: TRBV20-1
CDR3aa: CSARNMAESGHNGQFF

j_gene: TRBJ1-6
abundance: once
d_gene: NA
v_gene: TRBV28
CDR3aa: CASSSQGLGSSPLHF

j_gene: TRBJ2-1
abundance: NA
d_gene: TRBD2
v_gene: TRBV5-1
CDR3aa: CASSSSSSLAGGSSYNEQFF

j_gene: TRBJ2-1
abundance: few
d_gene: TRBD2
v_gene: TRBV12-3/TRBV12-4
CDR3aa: CASSLGGTSGRLEQFF

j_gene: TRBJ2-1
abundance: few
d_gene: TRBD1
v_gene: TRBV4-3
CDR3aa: CASSQPGQGYNEQFF

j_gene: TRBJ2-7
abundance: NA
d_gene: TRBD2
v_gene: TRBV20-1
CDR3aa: CSARASGRSVYEQYF

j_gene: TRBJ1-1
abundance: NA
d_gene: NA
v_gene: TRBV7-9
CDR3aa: CASSLSDGGEAFF

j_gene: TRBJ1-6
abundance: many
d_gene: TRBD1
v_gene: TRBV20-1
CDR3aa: CSASRKGQGGSPLHF

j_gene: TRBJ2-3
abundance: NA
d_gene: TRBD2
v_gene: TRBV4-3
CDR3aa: CASSRSLGTRATDTQYF

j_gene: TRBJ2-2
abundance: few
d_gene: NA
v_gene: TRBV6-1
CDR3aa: CASSEIDRPSGELFF

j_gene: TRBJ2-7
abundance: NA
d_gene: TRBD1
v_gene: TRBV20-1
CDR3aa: CSARRDSPWREQYF

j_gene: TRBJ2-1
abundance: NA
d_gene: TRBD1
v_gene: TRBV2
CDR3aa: CASSWDRVHEQFF

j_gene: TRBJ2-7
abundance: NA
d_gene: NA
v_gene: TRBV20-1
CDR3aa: CSARPDQSSLGYEQYF

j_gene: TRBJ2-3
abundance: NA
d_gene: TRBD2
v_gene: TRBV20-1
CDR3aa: CSARESSPRDYSSRTDTQYF

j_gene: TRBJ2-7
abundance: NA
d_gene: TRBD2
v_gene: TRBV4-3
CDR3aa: CASSQRSGTSLYEQYF

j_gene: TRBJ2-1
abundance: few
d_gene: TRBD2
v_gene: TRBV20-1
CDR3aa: CSARDSSRAGVVNEQFF

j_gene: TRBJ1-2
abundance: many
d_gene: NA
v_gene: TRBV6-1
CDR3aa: CASSPHSEKQNGYTF

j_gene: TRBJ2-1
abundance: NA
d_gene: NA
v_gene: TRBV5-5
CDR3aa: CASSPGLLCEQFF

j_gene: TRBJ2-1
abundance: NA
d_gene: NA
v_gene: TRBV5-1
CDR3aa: CASSPVPTYNEQFF

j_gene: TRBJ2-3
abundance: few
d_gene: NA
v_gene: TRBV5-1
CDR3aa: CASSLADSSTDTQYF

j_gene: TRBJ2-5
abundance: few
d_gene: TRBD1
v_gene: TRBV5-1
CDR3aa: CASSPRDRGWVTQYF

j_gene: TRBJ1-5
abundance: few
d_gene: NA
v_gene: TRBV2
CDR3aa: CASSVGPSNQPQHF

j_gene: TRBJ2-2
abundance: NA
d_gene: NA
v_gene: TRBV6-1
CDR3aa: CASKARTAGELFF

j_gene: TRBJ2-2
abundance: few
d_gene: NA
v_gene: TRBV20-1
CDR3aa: CSARANTGELFF

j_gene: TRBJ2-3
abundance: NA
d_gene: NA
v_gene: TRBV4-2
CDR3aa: CASSQVGTAADTQYF

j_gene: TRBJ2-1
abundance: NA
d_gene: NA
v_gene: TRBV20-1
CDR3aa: CSARTAERSSYNEQFF

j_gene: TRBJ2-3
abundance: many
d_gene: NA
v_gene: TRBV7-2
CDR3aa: CASSRSGTSTDTQYF

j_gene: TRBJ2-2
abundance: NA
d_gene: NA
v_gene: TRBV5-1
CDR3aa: CASSLWMGNTGELFF

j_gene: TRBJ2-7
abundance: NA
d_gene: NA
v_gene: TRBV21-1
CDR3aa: CASSKVGREGDEQYF

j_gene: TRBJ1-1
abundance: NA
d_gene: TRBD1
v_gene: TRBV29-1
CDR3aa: CSVAEQGIEAFF

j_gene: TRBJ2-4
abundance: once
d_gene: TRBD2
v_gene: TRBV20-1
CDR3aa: CSARDGTSGDLAKNIQYF

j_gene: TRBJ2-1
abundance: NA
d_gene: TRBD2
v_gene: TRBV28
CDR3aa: CASSSGIGLAGGWYNEQFF

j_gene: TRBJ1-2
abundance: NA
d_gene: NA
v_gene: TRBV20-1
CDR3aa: CSARADGSRGYGYTF

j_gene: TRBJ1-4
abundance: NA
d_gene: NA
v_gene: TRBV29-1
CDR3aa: CSVGQGYTNEKLFF

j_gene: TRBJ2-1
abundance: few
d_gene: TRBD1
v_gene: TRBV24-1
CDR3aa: CATPRVGQGSSSYNEQFF

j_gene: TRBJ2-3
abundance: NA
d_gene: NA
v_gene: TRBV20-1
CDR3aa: CSASTAGTGTDTQYF